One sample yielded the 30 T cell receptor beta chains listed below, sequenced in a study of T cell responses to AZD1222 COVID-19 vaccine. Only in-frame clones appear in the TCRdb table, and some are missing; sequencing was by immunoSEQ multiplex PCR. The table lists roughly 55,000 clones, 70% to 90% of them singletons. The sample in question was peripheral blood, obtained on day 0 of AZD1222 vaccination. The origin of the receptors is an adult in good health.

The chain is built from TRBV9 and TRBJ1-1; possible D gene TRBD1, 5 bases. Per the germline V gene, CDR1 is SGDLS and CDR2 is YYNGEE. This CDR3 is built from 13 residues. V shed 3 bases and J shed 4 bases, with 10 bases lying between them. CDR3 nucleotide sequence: TGTGCCAGCAGCGCAAGGGACGGCACTGAAGCTTTCTTT. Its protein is CASSARDGTEAFF.

Here the CDR3 reads CASSLGSDYGYTF. The DNA for the CDR3 is TGCGCCAGCAGCTTGGGTTCCGACTATGGCTACACCTTC. The V and J genes are TRBV5-1 and TRBJ1-2; D is undetermined. This CDR3 spans 13 amino acids. Germline V gene data show CDR1 as SGHRS and CDR2 as YFSETQ. The V end lost 0 bases, the J end lost 3 bases, and 6 bases lay between the germline ends.

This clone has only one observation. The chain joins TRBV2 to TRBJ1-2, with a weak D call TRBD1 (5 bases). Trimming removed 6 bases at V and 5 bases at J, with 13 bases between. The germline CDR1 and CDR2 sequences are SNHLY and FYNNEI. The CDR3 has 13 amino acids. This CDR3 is CASRGDSGYGYTF. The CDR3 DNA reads TGTGCCAGCAGGGGAGACAGTGGGTATGGCTACACCTTC.

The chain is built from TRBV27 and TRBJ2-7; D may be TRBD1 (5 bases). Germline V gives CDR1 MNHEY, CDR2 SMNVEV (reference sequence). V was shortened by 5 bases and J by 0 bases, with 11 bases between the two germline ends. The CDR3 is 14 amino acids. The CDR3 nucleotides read TGTGCCAGCAGTGACAGAGGTCCCTCCTACGAGCAGTACTTC. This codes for CASSDRGPSYEQYF.

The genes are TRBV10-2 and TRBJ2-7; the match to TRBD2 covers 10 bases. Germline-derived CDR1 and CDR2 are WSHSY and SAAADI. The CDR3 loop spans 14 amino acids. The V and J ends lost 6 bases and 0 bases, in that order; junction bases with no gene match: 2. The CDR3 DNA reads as TGCGCCAGCAGACCTAGCGGGAGCTCCTACGAGCAGTACTTC. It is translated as CASRPSGSSYEQYF.

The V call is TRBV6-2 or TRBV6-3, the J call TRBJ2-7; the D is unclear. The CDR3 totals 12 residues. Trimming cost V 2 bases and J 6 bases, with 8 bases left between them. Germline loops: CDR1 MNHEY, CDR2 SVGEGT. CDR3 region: CASSYPFGEQYF. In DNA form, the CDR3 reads TGTGCCAGCAGTTACCCTTTTGGCGAGCAGTACTTC.

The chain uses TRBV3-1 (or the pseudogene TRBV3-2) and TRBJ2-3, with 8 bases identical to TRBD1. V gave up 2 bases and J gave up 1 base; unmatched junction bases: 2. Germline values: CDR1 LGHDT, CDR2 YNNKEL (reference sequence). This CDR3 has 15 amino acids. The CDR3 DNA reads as TGTGCCAGCAGCCAAAGGACAGGGCGCACAGATACGCAGTATTTT. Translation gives CASSQRTGRTDTQYF.

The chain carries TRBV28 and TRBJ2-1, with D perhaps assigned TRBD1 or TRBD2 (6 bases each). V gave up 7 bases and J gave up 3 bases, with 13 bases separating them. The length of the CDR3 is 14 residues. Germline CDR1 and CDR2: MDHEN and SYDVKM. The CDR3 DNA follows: TGTGCCAGCACGGGGGCCGGAATCTACAATGAGCAGTTCTTC. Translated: CASTGAGIYNEQFF. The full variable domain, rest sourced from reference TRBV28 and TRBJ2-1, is DVKVTQSSRYLVKRTGEKVFLECVQDMDHENMFWYRQDPGLGLRLIYFSYDVKMKEKGDIPEGYSVSREKKERFSLILESASTNQTSMYLCASTGAGIYNEQFFGPGTRLTVL.

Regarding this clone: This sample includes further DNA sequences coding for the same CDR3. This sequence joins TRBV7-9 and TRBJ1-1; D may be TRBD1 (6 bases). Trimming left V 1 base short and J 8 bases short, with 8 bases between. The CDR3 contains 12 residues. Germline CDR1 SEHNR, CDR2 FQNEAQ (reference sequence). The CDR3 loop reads CASSLVGGEAFF. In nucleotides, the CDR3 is TGTGCCAGCAGCTTAGTAGGGGGGGAAGCTTTCTTT.

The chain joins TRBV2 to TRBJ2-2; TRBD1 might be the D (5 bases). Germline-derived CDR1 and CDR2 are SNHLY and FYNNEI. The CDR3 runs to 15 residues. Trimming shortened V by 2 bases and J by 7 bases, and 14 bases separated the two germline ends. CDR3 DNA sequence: TGTGCCAGCAGTGAAAATTTGGGGCGGATCGGGGAGCTGTTTTTT. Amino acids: CASSENLGRIGELFF.

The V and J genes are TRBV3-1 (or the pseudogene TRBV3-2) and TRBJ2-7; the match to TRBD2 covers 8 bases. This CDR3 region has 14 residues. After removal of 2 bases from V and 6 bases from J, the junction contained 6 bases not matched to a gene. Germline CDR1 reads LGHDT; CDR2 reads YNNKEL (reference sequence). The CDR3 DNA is TGTGCCAGCAGCCAATCGAGCGGGAGTATCGAGCAGTACTTC. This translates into CASSQSSGSIEQYF.

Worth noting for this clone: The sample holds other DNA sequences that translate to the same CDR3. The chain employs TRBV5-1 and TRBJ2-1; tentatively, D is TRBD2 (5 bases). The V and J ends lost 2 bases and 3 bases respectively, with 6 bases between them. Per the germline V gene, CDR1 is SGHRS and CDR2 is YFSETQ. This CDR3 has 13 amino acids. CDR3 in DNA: TGCGCCAGCAGCTTAGGGAGCTACAATGAGCAGTTCTTC. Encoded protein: CASSLGSYNEQFF.

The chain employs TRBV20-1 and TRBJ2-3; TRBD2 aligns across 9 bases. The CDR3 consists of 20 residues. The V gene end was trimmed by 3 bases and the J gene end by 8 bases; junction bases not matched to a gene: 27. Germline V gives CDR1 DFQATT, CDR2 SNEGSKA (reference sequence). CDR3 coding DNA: TGCAGTGCTAGTGCAACTCGTCTAGAAGGTCAGAGCGGGAGGAGAGCTACGCAGTATTTT. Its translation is CSASATRLEGQSGRRATQYF.

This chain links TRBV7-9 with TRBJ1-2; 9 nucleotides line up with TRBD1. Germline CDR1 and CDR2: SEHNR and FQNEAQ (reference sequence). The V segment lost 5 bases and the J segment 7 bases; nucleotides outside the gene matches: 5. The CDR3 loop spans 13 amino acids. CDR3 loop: CASSPRQGGGYTF. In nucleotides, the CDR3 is TGTGCCAGCAGCCCGAGACAGGGGGGTGGCTACACCTTC.

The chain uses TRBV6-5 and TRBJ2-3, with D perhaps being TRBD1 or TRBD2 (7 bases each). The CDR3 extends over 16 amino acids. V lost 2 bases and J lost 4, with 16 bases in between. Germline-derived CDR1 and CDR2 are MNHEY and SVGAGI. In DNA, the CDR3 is TGTGCCAGCAGTTACAGGAGACAGGGAGGGTCAGATACGCAGTATTTT. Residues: CASSYRRQGGSDTQYF.

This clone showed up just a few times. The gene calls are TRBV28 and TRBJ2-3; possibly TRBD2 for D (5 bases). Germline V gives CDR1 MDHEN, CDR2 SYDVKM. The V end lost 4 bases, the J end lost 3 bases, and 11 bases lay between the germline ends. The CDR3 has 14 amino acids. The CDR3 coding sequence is TGTGCCAGCAGTTCCGGCGGCGGGACAGATACGCAGTATTTT. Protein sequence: CASSSGGGTDTQYF. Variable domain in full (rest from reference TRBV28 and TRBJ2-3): DVKVTQSSRYLVKRTGEKVFLECVQDMDHENMFWYRQDPGLGLRLIYFSYDVKMKEKGDIPEGYSVSREKKERFSLILESASTNQTSMYLCASSSGGGTDTQYFGPGTRLTVL.

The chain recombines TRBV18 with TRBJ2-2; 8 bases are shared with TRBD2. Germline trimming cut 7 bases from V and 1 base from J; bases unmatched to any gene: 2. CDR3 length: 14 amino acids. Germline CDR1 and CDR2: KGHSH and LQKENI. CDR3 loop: CASLAGLNTGELFF. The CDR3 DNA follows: TGTGCCAGCTTAGCGGGATTGAACACCGGGGAGCTGTTTTTT.

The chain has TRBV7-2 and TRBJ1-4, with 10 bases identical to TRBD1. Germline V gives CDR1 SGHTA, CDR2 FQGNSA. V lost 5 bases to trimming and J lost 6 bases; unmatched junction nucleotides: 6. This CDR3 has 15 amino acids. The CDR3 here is CASSPRQGADEKLFF. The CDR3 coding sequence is TGTGCCAGCAGCCCTCGACAGGGGGCGGATGAAAAACTGTTTTTT.

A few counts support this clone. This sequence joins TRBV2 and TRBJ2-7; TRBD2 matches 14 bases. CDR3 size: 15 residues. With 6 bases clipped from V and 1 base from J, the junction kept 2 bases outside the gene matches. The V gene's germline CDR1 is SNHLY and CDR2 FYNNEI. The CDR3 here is CASRGTSGGSYEQYF. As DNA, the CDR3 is TGTGCCAGCAGGGGGACTAGCGGGGGTTCCTACGAGCAGTACTTC.

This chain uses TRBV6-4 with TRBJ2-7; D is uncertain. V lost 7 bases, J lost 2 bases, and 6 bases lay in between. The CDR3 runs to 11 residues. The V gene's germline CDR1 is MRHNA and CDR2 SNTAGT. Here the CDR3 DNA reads TGTGCCAGCAAAAACACCTACGAGCAGTACTTC. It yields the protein CASKNTYEQYF.

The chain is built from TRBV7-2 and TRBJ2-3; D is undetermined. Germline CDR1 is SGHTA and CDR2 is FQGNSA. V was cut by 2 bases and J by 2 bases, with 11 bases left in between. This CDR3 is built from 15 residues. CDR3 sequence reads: CASSLRAENTDTQYF. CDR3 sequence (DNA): TGTGCCAGCAGCTTAAGGGCGGAGAACACAGATACGCAGTATTTT.

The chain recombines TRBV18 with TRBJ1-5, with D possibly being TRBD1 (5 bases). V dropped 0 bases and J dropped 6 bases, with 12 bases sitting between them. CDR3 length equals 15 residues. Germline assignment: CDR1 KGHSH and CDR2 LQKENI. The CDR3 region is CASSPPGRDGQPQHF. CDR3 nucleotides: TGTGCCAGCTCACCACCTGGAAGGGACGGTCAGCCCCAGCATTTT.

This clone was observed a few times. For the CDR3, the DNA is TGTGCCAATCGCCGTGGGTGCCTTCCTATAGCGCCCCAGCATTTT. Amino acids: CANRRGCLPIAPQHF. This rearrangement joins TRBV19 to TRBJ1-5; the D is unclear. The CDR3 loop spans 15 amino acids. Trimming stripped 10 bases from V and 9 bases from J, with 25 bases between. Germline loops: CDR1 LNHDA, CDR2 SQIVND (reference sequence).

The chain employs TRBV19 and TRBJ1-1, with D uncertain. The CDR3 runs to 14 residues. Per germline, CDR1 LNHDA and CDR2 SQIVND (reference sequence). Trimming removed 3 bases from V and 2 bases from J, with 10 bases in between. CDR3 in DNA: TGTGCCAGTAGTATTTCCTACTCAAACACTGAAGCTTTCTTT. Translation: CASSISYSNTEAFF.

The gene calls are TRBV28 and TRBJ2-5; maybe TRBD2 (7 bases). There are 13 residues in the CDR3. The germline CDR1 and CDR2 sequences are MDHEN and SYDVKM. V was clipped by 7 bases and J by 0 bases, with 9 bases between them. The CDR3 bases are TGTGCCAGCAAGGGGGGGAACCAAGAGACCCAGTACTTC. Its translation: CASKGGNQETQYF.

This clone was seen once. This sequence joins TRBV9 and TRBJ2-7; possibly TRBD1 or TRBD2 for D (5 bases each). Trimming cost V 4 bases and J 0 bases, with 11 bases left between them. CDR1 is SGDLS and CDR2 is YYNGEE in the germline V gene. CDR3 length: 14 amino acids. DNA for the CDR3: TGTGCCAGCAGCCTGGGACCTCTCTCCTACGAGCAGTACTTC. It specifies CASSLGPLSYEQYF. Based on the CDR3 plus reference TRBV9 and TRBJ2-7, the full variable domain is DSGVTQTPKHLITATGQRVTLRCSPRSGDLSVYWYQQSLDQGLQFLIQYYNGEERAKGNILERFSAQQFPDLHSELNLSSLELGDSALYFCASSLGPLSYEQYFGPGTRLTVT.

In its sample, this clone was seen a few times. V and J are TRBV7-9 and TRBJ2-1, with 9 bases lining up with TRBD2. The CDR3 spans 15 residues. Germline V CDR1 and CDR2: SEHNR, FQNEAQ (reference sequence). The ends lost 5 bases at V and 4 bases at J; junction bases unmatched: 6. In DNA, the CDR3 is TGTGCCAGCAGCGGCGGACTAGCGAATTACAATGAGCAGTTCTTC. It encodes CASSGGLANYNEQFF.

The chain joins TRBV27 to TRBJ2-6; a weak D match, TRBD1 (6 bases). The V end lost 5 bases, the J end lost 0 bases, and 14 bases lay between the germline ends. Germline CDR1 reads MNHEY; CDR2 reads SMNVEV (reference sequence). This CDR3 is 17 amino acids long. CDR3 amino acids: CASSPKDRASGANVLTF. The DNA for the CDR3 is TGTGCCAGCAGTCCAAAGGACAGAGCCTCTGGGGCCAACGTCCTGACTTTC.

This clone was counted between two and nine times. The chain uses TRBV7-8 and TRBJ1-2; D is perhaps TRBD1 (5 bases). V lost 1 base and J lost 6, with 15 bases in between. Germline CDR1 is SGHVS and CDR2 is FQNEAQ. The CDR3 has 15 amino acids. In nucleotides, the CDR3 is TGTGCCAGCAGCTTAGTAAACACAGGAGCCCATGGCTACACCTTC. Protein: CASSLVNTGAHGYTF.

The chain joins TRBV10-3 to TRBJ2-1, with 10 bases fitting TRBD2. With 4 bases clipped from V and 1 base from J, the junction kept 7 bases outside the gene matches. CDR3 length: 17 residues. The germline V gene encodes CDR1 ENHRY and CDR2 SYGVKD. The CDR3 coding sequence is TGTGCCATCAGTGGGACTAGCGGCGCGCCGTCCTACAATGAGCAGTTCTTC. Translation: CAISGTSGAPSYNEQFF.